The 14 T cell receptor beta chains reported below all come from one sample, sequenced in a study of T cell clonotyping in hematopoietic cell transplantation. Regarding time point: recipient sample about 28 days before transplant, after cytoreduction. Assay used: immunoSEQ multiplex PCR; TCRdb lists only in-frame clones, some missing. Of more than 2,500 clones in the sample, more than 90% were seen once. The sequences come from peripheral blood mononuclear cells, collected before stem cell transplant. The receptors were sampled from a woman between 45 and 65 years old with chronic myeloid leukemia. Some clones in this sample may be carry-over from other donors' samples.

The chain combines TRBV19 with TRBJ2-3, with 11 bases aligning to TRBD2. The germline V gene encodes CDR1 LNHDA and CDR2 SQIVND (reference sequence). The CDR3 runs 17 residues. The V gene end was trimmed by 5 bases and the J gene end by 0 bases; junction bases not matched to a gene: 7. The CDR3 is CASSGEGLAESTDTQYF. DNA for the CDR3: TGTGCCAGTAGTGGGGAGGGACTAGCGGAAAGCACAGATACGCAGTATTTT.

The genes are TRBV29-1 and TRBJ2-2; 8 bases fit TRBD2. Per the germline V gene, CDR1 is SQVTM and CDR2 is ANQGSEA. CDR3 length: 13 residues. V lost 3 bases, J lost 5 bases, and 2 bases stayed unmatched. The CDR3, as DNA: TGCAGCGTTGATCGGGAGGGAACCGGGGAGCTGTTTTTT. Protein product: CSVDREGTGELFF.

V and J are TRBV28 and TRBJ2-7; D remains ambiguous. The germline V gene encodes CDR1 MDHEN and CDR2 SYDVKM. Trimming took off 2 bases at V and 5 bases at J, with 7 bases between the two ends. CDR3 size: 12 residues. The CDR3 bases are TGTGCCAGCAGTTTAAGGTCGAACGAGCAGTACTTC. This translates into CASSLRSNEQYF.

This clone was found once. The CDR3 protein is CSVVGGAGVTNTEAFF. CDR3 nucleotide sequence: TGCAGCGTTGTCGGTGGGGCAGGGGTTACGAACACTGAAGCTTTCTTT. The V gene is TRBV29-1, the J gene TRBJ1-1; D is possibly TRBD1 (6 bases). The CDR3 is 16 amino acids. V lost 4 bases to trimming and J lost 1 base, with 19 bases between them. Germline CDR1 SQVTM, CDR2 ANQGSEA. Supplemented by reference TRBV29-1 and TRBJ1-1, the full variable domain reads SAVISQKPSRDICQRGTSLTIQCQVDSQVTMMFWYRQQPGQSLTLIATANQGSEATYESGFVIDKFPISRPNLTFSTLTVSNMSPEDSSIYLCSVVGGAGVTNTEAFFGQGTRLTVV.

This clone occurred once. The chain's CDR3 is CASSLTRTNHNEQFF. The DNA for the CDR3 is TGTGCCAGCAGCTTAACTAGGACAAACCATAATGAGCAGTTCTTC. The genes are TRBV7-3 and TRBJ2-1, with D perhaps TRBD1 (5 bases). The germline V and J ends were trimmed by 0 bases and 7 bases, with 13 bases remaining between them. Per the germline V gene, CDR1 is SGHTA and CDR2 is FQGTGA. CDR3 length: 15 residues.

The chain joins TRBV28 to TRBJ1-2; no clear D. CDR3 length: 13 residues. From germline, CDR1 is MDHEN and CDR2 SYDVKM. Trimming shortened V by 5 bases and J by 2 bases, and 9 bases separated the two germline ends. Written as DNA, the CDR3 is TGTGCCAGCAGTCCCCAGGCGAACTATGGCTACACCTTC. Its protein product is CASSPQANYGYTF.

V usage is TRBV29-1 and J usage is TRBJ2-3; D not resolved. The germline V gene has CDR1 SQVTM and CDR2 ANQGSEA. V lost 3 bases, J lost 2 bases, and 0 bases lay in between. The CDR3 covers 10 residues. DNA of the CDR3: TGCAGCGTTGACACAGATACGCAGTATTTT. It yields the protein CSVDTDTQYF.

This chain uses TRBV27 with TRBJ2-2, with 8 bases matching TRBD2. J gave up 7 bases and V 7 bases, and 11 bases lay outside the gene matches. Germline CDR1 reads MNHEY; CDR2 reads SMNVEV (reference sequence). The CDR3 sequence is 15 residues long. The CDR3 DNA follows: TGTGCCAGCAATCACCGGGGGGGGGCGGGCGGGGAGCTGTTTTTT. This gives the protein CASNHRGGAGGELFF.

In DNA, the CDR3 is TGTGCCTGGAATATGGGGGGGACAGCCACTGAAGCTTTCTTT. It is translated as CAWNMGGTATEAFF. The rearrangement joins TRBV30 to TRBJ1-1; 7 bases fit TRBD1. Germline V gene sequence: CDR1 GTSNPN, CDR2 SVGIG (reference sequence). After removal of 4 bases from V and 4 bases from J, the junction contained 9 bases not matched to a gene. This CDR3 region has 14 residues. The complete variable domain, with remaining parts taken from reference TRBV30 and TRBJ1-1, reads SQTIHQWPATLVQPVGSPLSLECTVEGTSNPNLYWYRQAAGRGLQLLFYSVGIGQISSEVPQNLSASRPQDRQFILSSKKLLLSDSGFYLCAWNMGGTATEAFFGQGTRLTVV.

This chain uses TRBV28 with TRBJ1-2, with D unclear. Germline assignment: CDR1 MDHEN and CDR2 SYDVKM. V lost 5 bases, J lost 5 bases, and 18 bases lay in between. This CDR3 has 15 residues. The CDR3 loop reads CASSPPTGEGYGYTF. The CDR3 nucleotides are TGTGCCAGCAGTCCACCTACGGGAGAAGGGTATGGCTACACCTTC.

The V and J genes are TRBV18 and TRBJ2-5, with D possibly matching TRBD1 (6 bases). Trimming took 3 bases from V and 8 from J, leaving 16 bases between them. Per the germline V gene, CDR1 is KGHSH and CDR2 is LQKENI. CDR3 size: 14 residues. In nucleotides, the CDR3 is TGTGCCAGCTCACCCCCGCAGGGGATTGTAACCCAGTACTTC. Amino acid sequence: CASSPPQGIVTQYF.

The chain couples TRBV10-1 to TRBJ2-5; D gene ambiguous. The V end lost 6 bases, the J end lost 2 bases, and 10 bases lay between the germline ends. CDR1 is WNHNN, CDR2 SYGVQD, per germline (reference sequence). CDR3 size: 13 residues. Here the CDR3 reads CASSPTTQETQYF. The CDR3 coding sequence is TGCGCCAGCAGCCCGACCACTCAAGAGACCCAGTACTTC.

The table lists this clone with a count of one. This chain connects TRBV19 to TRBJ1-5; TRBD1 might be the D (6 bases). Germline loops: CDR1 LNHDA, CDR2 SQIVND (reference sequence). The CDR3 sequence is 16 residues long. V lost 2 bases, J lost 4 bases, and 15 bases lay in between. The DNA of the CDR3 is TGTGCCAGTAGTATAACGTCCCAGGGGCGTAATCAGCCCCAGCATTTT. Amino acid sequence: CASSITSQGRNQPQHF. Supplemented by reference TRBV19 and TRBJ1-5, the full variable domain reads DGGITQSPKYLFRKEGQNVTLSCEQNLNHDAMYWYRQDPGQGLRLIYYSQIVNDFQKGDIAEGYSVSREKKESFPLTVTSAQKNPTAFYLCASSITSQGRNQPQHFGDGTRLSIL.

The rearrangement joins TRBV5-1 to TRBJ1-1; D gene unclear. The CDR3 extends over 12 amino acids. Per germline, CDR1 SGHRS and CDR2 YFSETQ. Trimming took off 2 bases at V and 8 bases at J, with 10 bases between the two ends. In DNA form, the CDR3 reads TGCGCCAGCAGCTTAGGACGGGAGGAAGCTTTCTTT. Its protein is CASSLGREEAFF.